Each of the 23 T cell receptor beta chains below was sequenced from the same sample in a study of blood T cell repertoires in COVID-19. Only in-frame clones appear in the TCRdb table, and some are missing; sequencing was by immunoSEQ multiplex PCR. This sample has about 99,000 clones, with about four fifths found just once. The sample consisted of peripheral blood. The receptors derive from a man aged 55 to 69 with acute or convalescent COVID-19.

The chain couples TRBV4-1 to TRBJ2-5, with 7 bases aligning to TRBD1. V lost 5 bases, J lost 7 bases, and 10 bases stayed unmatched. CDR1 and CDR2 (germline): MGHRA, YSYEKL. This CDR3 comprises 14 residues. CDR3 in amino acids: CASSNTDRDRTQYF. DNA of the CDR3: TGCGCCAGCAGCAACACCGACAGGGATAGGACCCAGTACTTC.

Only a few counts were recorded for this clone. This chain uses TRBV19 with TRBJ2-6, with D perhaps matching TRBD2 (6 bases). CDR1 and CDR2 (germline): LNHDA, SQIVND (reference sequence). The CDR3 has 18 amino acids. V shed 10 bases and J shed 1 base, with 23 bases lying between them. This chain's CDR3 is CATDSPTSPSSGANVLTF. The DNA of the CDR3 is TGTGCCACCGACAGCCCCACTAGCCCGTCGTCTGGGGCCAACGTCCTGACTTTC. The whole variable domain, remainder taken from reference TRBV19 and TRBJ2-6, is DGGITQSPKYLFRKEGQNVTLSCEQNLNHDAMYWYRQDPGQGLRLIYYSQIVNDFQKGDIAEGYSVSREKKESFPLTVTSAQKNPTAFYLCATDSPTSPSSGANVLTFGAGSRLTVL.

The rearrangement joins TRBV18 to TRBJ2-1, with TRBD2 matching 12 bases. CDR3 length: 14 residues. V lost 8 bases, J lost 10 bases, and 9 bases stayed unmatched. The V gene's germline CDR1 is KGHSH and CDR2 LQKENI. The CDR3 loop is CASETSGRESEQFF. The CDR3 DNA follows: TGTGCCAGCGAGACTAGCGGGAGAGAGTCGGAGCAGTTCTTC.

J is TRBJ2-2 and V is TRBV5-5, with 9 positions matching TRBD2. The length of the CDR3 is 16 residues. V lost 4 bases and J lost 0; bases outside the gene matches: 4. Germline CDR1 SGHKS, CDR2 YYEKEE (reference sequence). Here the CDR3 DNA reads TGTGCCAGCAGCCCGACTAGCGGAGCGAACACCGGGGAGCTGTTTTTT. Its protein product is CASSPTSGANTGELFF.

The rearrangement uses TRBV2 and TRBJ2-1, with TRBD2 matching over 7 bases. Trimming at V came to 8 bases and at J to 7 bases, leaving 17 bases not matched to a gene. The V gene's germline CDR1 is SNHLY and CDR2 FYNNEI. The length of the CDR3 is 16 residues. The CDR3 is CASLNWRESRFNEQFF. CDR3 coding DNA: TGTGCCAGCTTAAACTGGCGGGAGAGCCGTTTTAATGAGCAGTTCTTC.

CDR3 loop: CASSFGREGYNEQFF. As DNA, the CDR3 is TGTGCCAGCAGCTTTGGGAGGGAGGGCTACAATGAGCAGTTCTTC. The chain has TRBV11-2 and TRBJ2-1, with 7 bases lining up with TRBD2. The germline gives CDR1 SGHAT, CDR2 FQNNGV. The CDR3 covers 15 residues. V was pared by 3 bases and J by 3 bases, with 5 bases of the junction left unmatched.

The chain links TRBV7-2 to TRBJ1-2; TRBD1 aligns across 8 bases. V was pared by 6 bases and J by 8 bases, with 14 bases of the junction left unmatched. The germline V gene has CDR1 SGHTA and CDR2 FQGNSA. The CDR3 consists of 15 residues. The CDR3 region has the DNA TGTGCCAGCAGTTTCAACCCCCAGGGGGCGCGCGGCTACACCTTC. Its translation: CASSFNPQGARGYTF.

This clone was counted between two and nine times. The genes are TRBV7-5 and TRBJ2-2; the DNA was not used to check the table's D call, TRBD2. TRBV7-5 is a pseudogene segment. The CDR3 runs to 20 residues. The DNA of the CDR3 is TGTGTCAGAAGCTCGGTATCTTGGAGCGGCCCCGAACCCAGCACCGGGGAGCTGTTTTTT. Translation gives CVRSSVSWSGPEPSTGELFF.

For the CDR3, the DNA is TGCAGTGCTAGTCTACTAGTCGGCGAGACCCAGTACTTC. This gives the protein CSASLLVGETQYF. The rearrangement joins TRBV20-1 to TRBJ2-5, with D possibly TRBD2 on 5 matching bases. The V and J ends lost 3 bases and 5 bases respectively, with 13 bases between them. CDR3 length: 13 residues. Looked up from germline, CDR1 is DFQATT and CDR2 is SNEGSKA (reference sequence).

This chain joins TRBV5-6 and TRBJ1-4, with a weak D call TRBD1 (5 bases). The CDR3 is 17 residues long. The ends were cut back, 1 base at V and 0 bases at J, with 13 bases in the middle. Germline V CDR1 and CDR2: SGHDT, YYEEEE. The CDR3 here is CASSLFAGPSTNEKLFF. The CDR3 region has the DNA TGTGCCAGCAGCTTGTTCGCAGGGCCCTCAACTAATGAAAAACTGTTTTTT.

V is TRBV18 and J is TRBJ1-1; D gene uncertain. V shed 4 bases and J shed 4 bases, with 7 bases lying between them. This CDR3 spans 12 amino acids. Per the germline V gene, CDR1 is KGHSH and CDR2 is LQKENI. The CDR3 loop is CASSLLTTEAFF. The DNA of the CDR3 is TGTGCCAGCTCACTTCTAACCACTGAAGCTTTCTTT.

This clone was recorded at least ten times. V usage is TRBV27 and J usage is TRBJ1-1; D is possibly TRBD1 (6 bases). CDR1 and CDR2 from the germline V gene are MNHEY and SMNVEV (reference sequence). Deletions cut 5 bases from V and 1 base from J, with 14 bases between. CDR3 size: 15 residues. CDR3 amino acids: CASSPDRFANTEAFF. Here the CDR3 DNA reads TGTGCCAGCAGTCCCGACAGGTTCGCGAACACTGAAGCTTTCTTT.

This chain joins TRBV12-3 or TRBV12-4 and TRBJ1-2; the D gene is possibly TRBD1 (5 bases). Trimming removed 6 bases from V and 6 bases from J, with 8 bases in between. The CDR3 covers 11 residues. The CDR3 loop reads CASRQTDGYTF. DNA for the CDR3: TGTGCCAGCAGACAGACAGATGGCTACACCTTC.

This chain connects TRBV6-6 to TRBJ2-7; 7 bases align to TRBD2. The V segment lost 4 bases and the J segment 3 bases; nucleotides outside the gene matches: 6. The CDR3 runs to 14 residues. The germline V gene has CDR1 MNHNY and CDR2 SVGAGI (reference sequence). In DNA, the CDR3 is TGTGCCAGCAGTTGGACACGGGGGGACTACGAGCAGTACGTC. This codes for CASSWTRGDYEQYV.

This clone occurred a few times. V is TRBV7-9 and J is TRBJ1-1, with 8 bases matching TRBD1. CDR3 size: 15 residues. Per germline, CDR1 SEHNR and CDR2 FQNEAQ (reference sequence). J lost 3 bases, V lost 5 bases, and 8 bases had no gene match. CDR3 amino acids: CASSQWTGRDTEAFF. DNA for the CDR3: TGTGCCAGCAGCCAATGGACAGGGAGGGACACTGAAGCTTTCTTT. The full variable domain, its missing parts supplied by reference TRBV7-9 and TRBJ1-1, is DTGVSQNPRHKITKRGQNVTFRCDPISEHNRLYWYRQTLGQGPEFLTYFQNEAQLEKSRLLSDRFSAERPKGSFSTLEIQRTEQGDSAMYLCASSQWTGRDTEAFFGQGTRLTVV.

The rearrangement links TRBV14 to TRBJ2-3, with 8 positions matching TRBD1. Unmatched junction bases numbered 1, after V lost 1 base and J lost 1 base. The CDR3 is 15 residues long. Germline CDR1 reads SGHDN; CDR2 reads FVKESK. The DNA for the CDR3 is TGTGCCAGCAGCCAAGTGACAGGGGGCACAGATACGCAGTATTTT. It is translated as CASSQVTGGTDTQYF.

The V and J genes are TRBV5-6 and TRBJ2-7; possible D gene TRBD2, 6 bases. The CDR3 runs 18 residues. V dropped 4 bases and J dropped 1 base, with 24 bases sitting between them. Per the germline V gene, CDR1 is SGHDT and CDR2 is YYEEEE. The CDR3 here is CASSPAPLGGRPSYEQYF. CDR3 coding DNA: TGTGCCAGCAGCCCCGCCCCCTTGGGTGGGAGGCCATCCTACGAGCAGTACTTC.

The chain couples TRBV28 to TRBJ1-3; D not resolved. This CDR3 spans 11 amino acids. Germline CDR1 MDHEN, CDR2 SYDVKM. V shed 10 bases and J shed 0 bases, with 4 bases lying between them. The CDR3 DNA reads as TGTGCCACCTTCTCTGGAAACACCATATATTTT. Translation: CATFSGNTIYF.

The chain has TRBV20-1 and TRBJ2-3, with 9 nucleotides matching TRBD1. Trimming removed 3 bases from V and 5 bases from J; junction bases left unmatched: 3. This CDR3 has 13 residues. CDR1 is DFQATT and CDR2 is SNEGSKA in the germline V gene (reference sequence). CDR3 protein: CSASPGQGDTQYF. In nucleotides, the CDR3 is TGCAGTGCTAGTCCGGGACAGGGAGATACGCAGTATTTT.

The V call is TRBV28, the J call TRBJ2-3, with TRBD2 identical over 11 bases. V dropped 6 bases and J dropped 5; count of bases not matched to a gene: 16. The germline gives CDR1 MDHEN, CDR2 SYDVKM. This CDR3 is 18 amino acids long. The DNA for the CDR3 is TGTGCCAGCAGACACCGGGAAAGAACTAGCGGGAGTTTAGATACGCAGTATTTT. Amino acids: CASRHRERTSGSLDTQYF.

The rearrangement links TRBV15 to TRBJ2-1; 9 nucleotides agree with TRBD2. This CDR3 region has 15 residues. Trimming cost V 0 bases and J 6 bases; bases outside gene matches: 3. CDR1 and CDR2 from the germline V gene are LNHNV and YYDKDF (reference sequence). CDR3: CATSRDLAGFNEQFF. The DNA for the CDR3 is TGTGCCACCAGCAGAGATCTAGCGGGGTTCAATGAGCAGTTCTTC.

The genes are TRBV19 and TRBJ1-5, with D uncertain. CDR1 and CDR2 (germline): LNHDA, SQIVND (reference sequence). The CDR3 sequence is 12 residues long. The V gene lost 6 bases and the J gene lost 10 bases, with 13 bases spanning the gap. The CDR3 nucleotides read TGTGCCAGTAGGAACAGTGGTGGACCCCAGCATTTT. This encodes CASRNSGGPQHF.

This clone was observed once. This chain uses TRBV18 with TRBJ2-7, with D tentatively TRBD1 (6 bases). The CDR3 sequence is 15 residues long. Germline loops: CDR1 KGHSH, CDR2 LQKENI. Trimming cost V 3 bases and J 4 bases, with 16 bases left between them. CDR3: CASSPVGATLYEQYF. The CDR3 nucleotides read TGTGCCAGCTCACCGGTGGGGGCTACATTGTACGAGCAGTACTTC.